This T cell receptor beta chain appears in the sequencing data of a study of identical twins. Concerning this clonotype itself: The antigen remains unidentified.

The germline gives CDR1 MNHEY, CDR2 SMNVEV (reference sequence). Trimming removed 7 bases from V and 0 bases from J; junction bases left unmatched: 13. This CDR3 contains 18 residues. Whole-study results and caveats: These conclusions were based on statistical analysis (cross-sectional, not following the same donors). Abundant cord blood beta clonotypes carried fewer insertions; memory repertoires showed none.

The cDNA had a unique molecular identifier and a template-switch universal primer site. TCRdb processed the 5' RACE reads anew with MiXCR; each CDR3 protein has one entry. The data hold roughly 470,000 distinct CDR3 sequences, with roughly an eighth observed a single time. These data were also reused for a study on yellow fever vaccine responses in identical twins.

This receptor was identified in a woman aged 18-29 years in good health. This chain uses TRBV27 with TRBJ2-1; TRBD2 aligns across 9 bases. The specimen was CD4+ T cells sorted from blood. The CDR3 loop reads CASIERAGGISSYNEQFF. The CDR3 nucleotides are TGTGCCAGCATTGAGCGAGCGGGAGGTATAAGCTCCTACAATGAGCAGTTCTTC.